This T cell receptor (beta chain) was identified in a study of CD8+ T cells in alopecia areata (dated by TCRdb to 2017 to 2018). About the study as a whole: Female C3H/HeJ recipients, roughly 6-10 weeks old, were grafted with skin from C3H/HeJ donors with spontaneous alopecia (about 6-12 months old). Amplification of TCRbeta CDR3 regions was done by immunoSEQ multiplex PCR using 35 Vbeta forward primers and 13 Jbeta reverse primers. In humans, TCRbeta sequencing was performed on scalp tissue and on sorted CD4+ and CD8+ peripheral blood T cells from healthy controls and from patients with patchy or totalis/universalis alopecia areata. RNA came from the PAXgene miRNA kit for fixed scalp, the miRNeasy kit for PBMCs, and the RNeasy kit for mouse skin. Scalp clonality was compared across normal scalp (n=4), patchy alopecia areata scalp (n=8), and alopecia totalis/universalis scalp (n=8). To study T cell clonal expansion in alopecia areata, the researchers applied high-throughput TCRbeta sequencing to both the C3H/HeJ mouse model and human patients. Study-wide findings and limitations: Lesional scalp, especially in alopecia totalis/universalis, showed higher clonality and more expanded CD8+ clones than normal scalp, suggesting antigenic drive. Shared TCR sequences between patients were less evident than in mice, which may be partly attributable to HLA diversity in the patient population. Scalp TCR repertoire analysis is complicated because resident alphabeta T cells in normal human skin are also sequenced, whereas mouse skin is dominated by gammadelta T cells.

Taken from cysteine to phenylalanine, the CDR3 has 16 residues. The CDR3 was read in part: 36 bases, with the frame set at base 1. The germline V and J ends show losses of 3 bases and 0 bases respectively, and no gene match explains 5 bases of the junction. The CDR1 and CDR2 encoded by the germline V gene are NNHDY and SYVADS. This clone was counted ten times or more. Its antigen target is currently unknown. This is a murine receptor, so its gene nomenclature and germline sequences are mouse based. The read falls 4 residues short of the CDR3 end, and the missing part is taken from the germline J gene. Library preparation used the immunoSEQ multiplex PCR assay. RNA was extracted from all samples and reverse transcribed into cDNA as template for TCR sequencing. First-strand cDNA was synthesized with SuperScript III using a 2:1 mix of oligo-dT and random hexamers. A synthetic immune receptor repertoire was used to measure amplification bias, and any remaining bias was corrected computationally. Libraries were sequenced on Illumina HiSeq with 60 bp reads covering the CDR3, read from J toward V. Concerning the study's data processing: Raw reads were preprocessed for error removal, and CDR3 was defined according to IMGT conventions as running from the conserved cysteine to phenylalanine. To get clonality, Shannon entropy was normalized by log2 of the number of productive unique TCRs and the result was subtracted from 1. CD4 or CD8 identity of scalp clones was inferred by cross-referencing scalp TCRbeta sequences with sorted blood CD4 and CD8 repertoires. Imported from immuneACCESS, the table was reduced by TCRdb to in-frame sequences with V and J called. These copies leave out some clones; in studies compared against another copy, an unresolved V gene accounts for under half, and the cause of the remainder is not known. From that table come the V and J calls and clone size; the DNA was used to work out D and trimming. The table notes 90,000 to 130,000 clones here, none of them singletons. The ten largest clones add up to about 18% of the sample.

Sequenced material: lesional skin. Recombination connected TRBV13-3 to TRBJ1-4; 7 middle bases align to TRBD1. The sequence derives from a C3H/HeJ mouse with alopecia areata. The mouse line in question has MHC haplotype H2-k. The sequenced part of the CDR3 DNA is TGTGCCAGCAGTGGACGGACAGGATTTTCCAACGAA. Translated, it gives CASSGRTGFSNE. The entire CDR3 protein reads CASSGRTGFSNERLFF. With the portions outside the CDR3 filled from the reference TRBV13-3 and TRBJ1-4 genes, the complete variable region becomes EAAVTQSPRSKVAVTGGKVTLSCHQTNNHDYMYWYRQDTGHGLRLIHYSYVADSTEKGDIPDGYKASRPSQENFSLILELASLSQTAVYFCASSGRTGFSNERLFFGHGTKLSVL.